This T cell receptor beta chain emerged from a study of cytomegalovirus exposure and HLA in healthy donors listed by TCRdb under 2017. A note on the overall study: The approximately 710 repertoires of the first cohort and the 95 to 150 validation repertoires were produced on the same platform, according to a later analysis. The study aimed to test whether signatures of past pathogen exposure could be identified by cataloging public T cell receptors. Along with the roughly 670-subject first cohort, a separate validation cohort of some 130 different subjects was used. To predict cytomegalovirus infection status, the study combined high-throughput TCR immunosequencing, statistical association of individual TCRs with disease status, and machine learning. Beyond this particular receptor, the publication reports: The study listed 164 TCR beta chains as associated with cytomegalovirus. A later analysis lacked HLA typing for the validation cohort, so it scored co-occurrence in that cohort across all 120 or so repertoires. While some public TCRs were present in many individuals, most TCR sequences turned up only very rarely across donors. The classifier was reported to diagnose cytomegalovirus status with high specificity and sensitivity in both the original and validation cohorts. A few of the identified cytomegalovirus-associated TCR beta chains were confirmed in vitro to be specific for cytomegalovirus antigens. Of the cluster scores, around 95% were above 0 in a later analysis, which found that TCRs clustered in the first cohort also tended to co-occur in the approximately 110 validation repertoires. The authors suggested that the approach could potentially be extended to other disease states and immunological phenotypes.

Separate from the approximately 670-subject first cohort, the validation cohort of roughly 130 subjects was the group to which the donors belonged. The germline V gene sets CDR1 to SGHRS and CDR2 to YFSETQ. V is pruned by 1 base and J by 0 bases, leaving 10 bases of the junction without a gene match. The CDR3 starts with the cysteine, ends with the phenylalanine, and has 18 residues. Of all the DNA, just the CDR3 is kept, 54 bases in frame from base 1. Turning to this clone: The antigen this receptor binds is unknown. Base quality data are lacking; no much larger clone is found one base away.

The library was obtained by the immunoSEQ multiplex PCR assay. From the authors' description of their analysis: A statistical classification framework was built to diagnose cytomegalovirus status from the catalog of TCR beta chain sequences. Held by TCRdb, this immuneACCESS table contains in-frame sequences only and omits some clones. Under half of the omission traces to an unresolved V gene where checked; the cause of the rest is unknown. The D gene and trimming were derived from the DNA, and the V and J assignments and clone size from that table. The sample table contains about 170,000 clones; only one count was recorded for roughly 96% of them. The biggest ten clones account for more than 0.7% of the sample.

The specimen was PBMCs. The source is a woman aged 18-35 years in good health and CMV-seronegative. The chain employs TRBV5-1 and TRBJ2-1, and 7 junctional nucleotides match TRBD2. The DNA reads TGCGCCAGCAGCTTGACCCCTAGCGGTTCAAGCTCCTACAATGAGCAGTTCTTC. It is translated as CASSLTPSGSSSYNEQFF.